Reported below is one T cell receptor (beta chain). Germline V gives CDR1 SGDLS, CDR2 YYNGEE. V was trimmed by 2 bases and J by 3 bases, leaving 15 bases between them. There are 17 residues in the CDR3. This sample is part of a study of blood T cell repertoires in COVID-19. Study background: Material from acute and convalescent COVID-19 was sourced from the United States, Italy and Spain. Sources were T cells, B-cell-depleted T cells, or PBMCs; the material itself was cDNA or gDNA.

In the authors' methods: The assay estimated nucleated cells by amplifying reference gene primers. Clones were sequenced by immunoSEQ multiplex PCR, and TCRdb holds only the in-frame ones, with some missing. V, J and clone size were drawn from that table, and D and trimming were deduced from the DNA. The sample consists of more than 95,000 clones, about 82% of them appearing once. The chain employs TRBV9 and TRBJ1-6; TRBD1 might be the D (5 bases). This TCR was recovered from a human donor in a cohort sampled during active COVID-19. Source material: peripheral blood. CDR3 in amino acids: CASSVKGGAYYNSPLHF. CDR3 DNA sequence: TGTGCCAGCAGCGTGAAGGGAGGGGCCTACTATAATTCACCCCTCCACTTT.